This T cell receptor (beta chain) is drawn from a study of cytomegalovirus exposure and HLA in healthy donors. Across the study: Findings of an earlier analysis included around 100 million unique TCR beta sequences from some 190 million T cells. Overall study findings and caveats: Reportedly, diagnosis of cytomegalovirus status by the classifier showed high specificity and sensitivity. Listed as cytomegalovirus-associated were 150 to 200 TCR beta chains. The majority of TCR sequences were rare, yet some public TCRs appeared in many donors.

This clone was counted only a few times. The antigen is not known. This PCR relied on a set of 60 Vbeta primers and 13 Jbeta primers. Assay used: immunoSEQ multiplex PCR; TCRdb lists only in-frame clones, some missing. The sample records 210,000 or so clones, roughly 84% being singletons. The receptor was isolated from a human donor in good health. Material for sequencing was PBMCs.

For the CDR3, the DNA is TGTGCCAGCAGTCGGACAGAATTGACCTACAATGAGCAGTTCTTC. This codes for CASSRTELTYNEQFF. The rearrangement links TRBV6-5 to TRBJ2-1, with D tentatively TRBD1 (6 bases). The V gene lost 5 bases and the J gene lost 2 bases, with 13 bases spanning the gap. This CDR3 is built from 15 residues. CDR1 is MNHEY, CDR2 SVGAGI, per germline.